This paragraph reports one T cell receptor beta chain. Its antigen remains unidentified. The data were obtained in a study of CD8+ T cells in alopecia areata. Study conclusions and caveats: Between patients, shared TCR sequences were less clear than in mice. This was possibly due in part to HLA diversity in the patient population. Scalp sample sequencing also detects resident alphabeta T cells of normal skin. Especially in alopecia totalis/universalis, lesional scalp showed greater clonality than normal scalp did.

This CDR3 contains 14 residues. Germline V CDR1 and CDR2: SGHVS, FNYEAQ. The V gene end was trimmed by 7 bases and the J gene end by 6 bases; junction bases not matched to a gene: 6. From alopecia areata patients, lesional scalp punch biopsies and peripheral blood were collected. Reverse transcribed after extraction, RNA yielded cDNA as the sequencing template. Sequencing used immunoSEQ multiplex PCR; TCRdb keeps in-frame clones, though not all of them. Of 150,000 to 200,000 clones listed, 50% to 60% were seen once; the top ten hold about 15%. This TCR came from a human donor with alopecia areata. The sample here was CD4+ T cells sorted from blood, taken at week 0. The chain recombines TRBV7-6 with TRBJ1-6; 7 nucleotides align to TRBD1. The CDR3 DNA reads as TGTGCCAGCACCTCGGGACAGACTAATTCACCCCTCCACTTT. Protein sequence: CASTSGQTNSPLHF.